The 5 T cell receptor beta chains below were found in one sample sequenced in a study of blood T cell repertoires in COVID-19. Clones were read by immunoSEQ multiplex PCR, and TCRdb kept only the in-frame ones, dropping some. This sample has 200,000 to 250,000 clones, with roughly 87% found just once. The source material was peripheral blood. These receptors all stem from a man in his forties or fifties with active or convalescent COVID-19.

The chain links TRBV7-8 to TRBJ1-1; 7 positions match TRBD1. The junction had 8 bases not matched to a gene; V was cut back by 5 bases and J by 2 bases. This CDR3 has 15 residues. CDR1 SGHVS and CDR2 FQNEAQ come from the germline V gene. The CDR3 coding sequence is TGTGCCAGCAGCGTACCGGGACAGATAAACACTGAAGCTTTCTTT. Translating gives CASSVPGQINTEAFF. Full variable domain (outside the CDR3, taken from reference TRBV7-8 and TRBJ1-1): GAGVSQSPRYKVAKRGQDVALRCDPISGHVSLFWYQQALGQGPEFLTYFQNEAQLDKSGLPSDRFFAERPEGSVSTLKIQRTQQEDSAVYLCASSVPGQINTEAFFGQGTRLTVV.

The rearrangement uses TRBV5-1 and TRBJ2-2, with 10 bases aligning to TRBD1. This CDR3 is 14 amino acids long. Germline lookup yields CDR1 SGHRS and CDR2 YFSETQ. V lost 4 bases and J lost 8; bases outside the gene matches: 5. The CDR3, as DNA: TGCGCCAGCAGCGGAGGACAGGGGGTTGGGGAGCTGTTTTTT. This codes for CASSGGQGVGELFF.

V gene TRBV4-1 combines with J gene TRBJ1-1; unclear D gene. Trimming left V 1 base short and J 4 bases short, with 7 bases between. This CDR3 spans 13 amino acids. Germline V lookup: CDR1 MGHRA, CDR2 YSYEKL. This CDR3 reads CASSQVSPTEAFF. The DNA for the CDR3 is TGCGCCAGCAGCCAAGTTAGTCCCACTGAAGCTTTCTTT.

This clone was seen a single time. The V call is TRBV5-1, the J call TRBJ1-4; 9 bases align to TRBD1. The CDR3 totals 15 residues. The germline gives CDR1 SGHRS, CDR2 YFSETQ. Trimming cost V 4 bases and J 7 bases; bases outside gene matches: 8. The CDR3 protein is CASSPGTGKFEKLFF. CDR3 nucleotides: TGCGCCAGCAGCCCCGGGACAGGGAAGTTTGAAAAACTGTTTTTT.

This chain uses TRBV7-8 with TRBJ2-7; TRBD2 matches 7 bases. The V gene end was trimmed by 1 base and the J gene end by 1 base; junction bases not matched to a gene: 7. This CDR3 has 16 amino acids. Germline V gene data show CDR1 as SGHVS and CDR2 as FQNEAQ. The CDR3 is CASSLGFGGESYEQYF. CDR3 coding DNA: TGTGCCAGCAGCTTAGGGTTTGGGGGGGAATCCTACGAGCAGTACTTC. Supplemented by reference TRBV7-8 and TRBJ2-7, the full variable domain reads GAGVSQSPRYKVAKRGQDVALRCDPISGHVSLFWYQQALGQGPEFLTYFQNEAQLDKSGLPSDRFFAERPEGSVSTLKIQRTQQEDSAVYLCASSLGFGGESYEQYFGPGTRLTVT.